This entry lists 8 T cell receptor beta chains sequenced from one sample in a study of prognosis after radiotherapy for stage I lung cancer (dated by TCRdb to about 2021). Sequencing relied on an Illumina HiSeq 3000. Two rounds of multiplex PCR on genomic DNA were used to amplify the TCR beta CDR3 region. The first PCR round used primers specific to each TRBV and TRBJ gene, with sequences filed in Chinese patent CN105087789A. TCRdb's own reprocessing of the public reads used fastp at Q25 and MiXCR and kept productive beta chains. Each entry is one CDR3 protein sequence, shown with its most common DNA and genes. For this sample there are about 14,000 distinct CDR3 sequences; about 37% appear just once. 40% to 45% of the sample goes to the ten largest clones. Sequenced material: PBMCs, taken before or after stereotactic body radiation therapy (not recorded which). Receptor source: a donor aged 50 or older with non-small cell lung cancer.

A remark on this clonotype: This sequence may be a read error, since a much larger clone differs from it by one base. The rearrangement joins TRBV5-4 to TRBJ1-5, with a possible D match to TRBD1 (6 bases). Germline V gene data show CDR1 as SGHNT and CDR2 as YYREEE (reference sequence). The CDR3 length is 16 residues. V was shortened by 5 bases and J by 1 base, with 16 bases between the two germline ends. CDR3 protein: CASRLGGRGSNQPQHF. The CDR3 DNA follows: TGTGCCAGCAGACTCGGGGGCAGAGGAAGCAATCAGCCCCAGCATTTT.

By its share, this clonotype is medium-sized. The chain employs TRBV6-1 and TRBJ2-1; the D gene is possibly TRBD2 (5 bases). The CDR3 spans 15 residues. In germline, CDR1 is MNHNS, CDR2 SASEGT. V was clipped by 6 bases and J by 4 bases, with 16 bases between them. The CDR3 DNA reads TGTGCCAGCAGCCGGGGAAGAACGATTTACAATGAGCAGTTCTTC. Translated: CASSRGRTIYNEQFF.

This clonotype showed up many times. The CDR3 bases are TGTGCCAGCAGTCGGGTTGCAGGCTCTGGAAACACCATATATTTT. Its translation: CASSRVAGSGNTIYF. The chain has TRBV6-1 and TRBJ1-3; D ambiguous. CDR3 length: 15 amino acids. The germline CDR1 and CDR2 sequences are MNHNS and SASEGT. V lost 5 bases and J 0 bases, leaving 11 bases between the germline ends.

This clonotype showed up many times. The chain couples TRBV13 to TRBJ2-2; possible D gene TRBD2, 6 bases. The CDR3 loop spans 18 amino acids. V gave up 5 bases and J gave up 3 bases, with 22 bases separating them. Germline V gene sequence: CDR1 PRHDT, CDR2 FYEKMQ (reference sequence). CDR3 loop: CASSTAYPQRRDTGELFF. The CDR3 bases are TGTGCCAGCAGCACCGCTTACCCTCAAAGGAGGGACACCGGGGAGCTGTTTTTT.

About this clonotype itself: The CDR3 ends on some other residue instead of the conserved phenylalanine or tryptophan, so this is likely a read error. The V gene is TRBV5-1, the J gene TRBJ1-2; no firm D call. CDR1 and CDR2 (germline): SGHRS, YFSETQ. This CDR3 spans 12 amino acids. CDR3 loop: CTSSLDVRGYTL. The CDR3, as DNA: TGCACCAGCAGCTTGGACGTGCGTGGCTACACCCTC.

With respect to this clonotype: This likely stems from a read error, as it lies one base from a far larger clone. The V call is TRBV6-5, the J call TRBJ1-1; TRBD1 is a possible D gene (5 bases). The CDR3 is made up of 14 amino acids. Trimming removed 7 bases at V and 0 bases at J, with 12 bases between. CDR1 MNHEY and CDR2 SVGAGI come from the germline V gene. The CDR3 DNA is TGTGCCAGCATGGGGGACCCCATGAACACTGAAGCTTTCTTT. Translation gives CASMGDPMNTEAFF.

This clonotype came up many times. The chain has TRBV6-4 and TRBJ2-3; 11 positions match TRBD1. CDR1 and CDR2 from the germline V gene are MRHNA and SNTAGT. There are 14 residues in the CDR3. Trimming at V came to 7 bases and at J to 6 bases, leaving 6 bases not matched to a gene. CDR3: CASTRDRGWDTQYF. The CDR3, as DNA: TGTGCCAGCACCCGGGACAGGGGGTGGGATACGCAGTATTTT.

About this clonotype itself: A far bigger clonotype differs at one base, so this is likely a read error. The chain joins TRBV6-4 to TRBJ2-7; the match to TRBD1 covers 7 bases. From germline, CDR1 is MRHNA and CDR2 SNTAGT. The CDR3 runs 15 residues. DNA for the CDR3: TGTGCCAGCAGCCTGAAAGGGGGCCCGACCTACGAGCATTACTTC. Translated: CASSLKGGPTYEHYF.